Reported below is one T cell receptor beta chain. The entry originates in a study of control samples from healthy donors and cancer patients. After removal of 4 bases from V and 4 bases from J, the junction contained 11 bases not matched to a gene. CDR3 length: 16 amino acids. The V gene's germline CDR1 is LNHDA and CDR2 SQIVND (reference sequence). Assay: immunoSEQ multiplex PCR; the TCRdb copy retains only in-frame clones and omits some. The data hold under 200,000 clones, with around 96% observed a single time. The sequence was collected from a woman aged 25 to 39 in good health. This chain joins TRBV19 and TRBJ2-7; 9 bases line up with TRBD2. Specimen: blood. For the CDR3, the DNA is TGTGCCAGTAGTAATGCGGGGGGGCGACTCCTTTACGAGCAGTACTTC. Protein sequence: CASSNAGGRLLYEQYF.